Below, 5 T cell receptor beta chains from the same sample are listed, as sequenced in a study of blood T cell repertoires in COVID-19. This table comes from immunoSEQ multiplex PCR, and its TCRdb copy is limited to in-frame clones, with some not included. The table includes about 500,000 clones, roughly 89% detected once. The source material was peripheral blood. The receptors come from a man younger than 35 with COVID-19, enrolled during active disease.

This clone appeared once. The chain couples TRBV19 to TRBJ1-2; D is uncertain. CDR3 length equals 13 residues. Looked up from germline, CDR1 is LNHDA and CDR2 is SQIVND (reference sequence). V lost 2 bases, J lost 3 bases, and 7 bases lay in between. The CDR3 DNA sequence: TGTGCCAGTAGTATATTTGAGGACTATGGCTACACCTTC. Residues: CASSIFEDYGYTF.

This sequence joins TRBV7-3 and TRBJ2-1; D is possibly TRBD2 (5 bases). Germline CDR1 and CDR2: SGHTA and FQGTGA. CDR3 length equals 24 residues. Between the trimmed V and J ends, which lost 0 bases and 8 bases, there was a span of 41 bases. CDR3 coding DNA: TGTGCCAGCAGCTTAACAAGAGGGTTTGTGCACCAAACACCTGACTCACCGGGTTCTTATGAGCAGTTCTTC. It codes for CASSLTRGFVHQTPDSPGSYEQFF.

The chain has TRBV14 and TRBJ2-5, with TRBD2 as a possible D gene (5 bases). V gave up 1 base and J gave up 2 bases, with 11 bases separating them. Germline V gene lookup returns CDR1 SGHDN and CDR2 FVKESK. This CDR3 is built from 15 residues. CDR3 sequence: CASSQARGPQETQYF. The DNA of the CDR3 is TGTGCCAGCAGCCAAGCACGAGGGCCTCAAGAGACCCAGTACTTC.

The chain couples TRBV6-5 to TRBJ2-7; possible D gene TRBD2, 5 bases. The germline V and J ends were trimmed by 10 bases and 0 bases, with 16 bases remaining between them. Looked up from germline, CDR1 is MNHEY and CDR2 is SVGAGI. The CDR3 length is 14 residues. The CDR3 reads CAIKRDTSSYEQYF. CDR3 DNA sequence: TGTGCCATTAAGAGGGATACCAGCTCCTACGAGCAGTACTTC.

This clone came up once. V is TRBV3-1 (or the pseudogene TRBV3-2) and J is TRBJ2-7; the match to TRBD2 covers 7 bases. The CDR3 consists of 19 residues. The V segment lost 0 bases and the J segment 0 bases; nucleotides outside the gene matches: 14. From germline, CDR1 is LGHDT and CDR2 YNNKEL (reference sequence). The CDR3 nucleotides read TGTGCCAGCAGCCAAGAAAAATTTGGAGCGGGGCCTTACTCCTACGAGCAGTACTTC. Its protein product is CASSQEKFGAGPYSYEQYF.